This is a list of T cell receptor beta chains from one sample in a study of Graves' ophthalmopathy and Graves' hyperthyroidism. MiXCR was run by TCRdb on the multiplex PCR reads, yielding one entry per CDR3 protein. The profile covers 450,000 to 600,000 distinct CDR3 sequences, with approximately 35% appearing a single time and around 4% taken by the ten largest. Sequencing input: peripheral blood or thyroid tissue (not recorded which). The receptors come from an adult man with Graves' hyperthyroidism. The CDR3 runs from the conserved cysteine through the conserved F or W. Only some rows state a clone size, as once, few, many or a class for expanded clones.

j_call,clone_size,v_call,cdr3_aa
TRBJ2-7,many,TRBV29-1,CSVWSGDEQYF
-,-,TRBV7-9,CASSLAQENEQFF
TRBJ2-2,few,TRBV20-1,CSARGEGKKFANTGELFF
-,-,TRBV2,CASRENSLNEQFF
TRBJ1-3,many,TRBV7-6,CASSSGQGNTIYF
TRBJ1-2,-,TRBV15,CATSREGTLYGYTF
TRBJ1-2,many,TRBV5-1,CASSLDADPAYGYTF
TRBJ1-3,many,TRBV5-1,CASSAIPTGESGNTIYF
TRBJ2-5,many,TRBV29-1,CSVVGSSGSVQETQYF
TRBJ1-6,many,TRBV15,CATSRGSGDNSPLHF
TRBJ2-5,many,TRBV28,CASRLLGETQYF
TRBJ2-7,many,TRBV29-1,CSVGDREDYEQYF
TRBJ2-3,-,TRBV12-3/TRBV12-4,CASSPHQGQGTDTQYF